This T cell receptor (beta chain) was found in a study of blood T cell repertoires in COVID-19. About the research overall: Acute and convalescent COVID-19 samples came from the United States, Italy and Spain.

The age range of participants was about 18 to 89 years, with residence in approximately 25 US areas. The length of the CDR3 is 15 residues. CDR1 and CDR2 (germline): KGHDR, SFDVKD. The V end lost 1 base, the J end lost 8 bases, and 16 bases lay between the germline ends. The method was immunoSEQ multiplex PCR; TCRdb's version includes in-frame clones alone and lacks a portion of them. The sample yields about 220,000 clones, about 91% seen once. The clonotype originates from a middle-aged woman with acute COVID-19. The V and J genes are TRBV24-1 and TRBJ2-5; possible D gene TRBD2, 6 bases. The sample consisted of PBMCs or T cells enriched from blood (not recorded which). The chain's CDR3 is CATSDFRVGGVTQYF. The DNA of the CDR3 is TGTGCCACCAGTGATTTCCGAGTGGGGGGAGTAACCCAGTACTTC.